These 31 T cell receptor beta chains originate from one sample sequenced in a study of tumor-infiltrating lymphocytes in primary liver carcinoma. Joint extraction of RNA and DNA used 20-30 mg of bulk tissue that was unsorted. TCR beta cDNA was prepared out of 500 ng total RNA by means of a constant-region primer. Nested multiplex PCR, run for three rounds with slightly modified ARM-PCR, yielded TCR beta libraries. TRBV1-TRBV30 forward and Cbeta reverse primers drove the first two roughly 9-cycle rounds. TCRdb re-derived calls from the multiplex PCR reads in MiXCR, one entry per CDR3 protein. Here the sample spans roughly 40,000 distinct CDR3 sequences, roughly 73% being singletons. Sequenced material: tumor-adjacent normal liver tissue. All receptors derive from a woman aged 25 to 39 with primary liver carcinoma and hepatitis B virus infection.

Points on this clonotype: Compared with germline, one end of the junction differs, possibly owing to a read error. This chain uses TRBV11-2 with TRBJ2-1; a weak D match, TRBD1 (5 bases). Germline V gene lookup returns CDR1 SGHAT and CDR2 FQNNGV. The CDR3 has 14 amino acids. The DNA for the CDR3 is TGTACCAGCAGACATCAAGGGGCCTACAATGAGCAGTTCTTC. Its protein is CTSRHQGAYNEQFF. Full variable domain (missing parts from reference TRBV11-2 and TRBJ2-1): EAGVAQSPRYKIIEKRQSVAFWCNPISGHATLYWYQQILGQGPKLLIQFQNNGVVDDSQLPKDRFSAERLKGVDSTLKIQPAKLEDSAVYLCTSRHQGAYNEQFFGPGTRLTVL.

The chain is built from TRBV15 and TRBJ2-7; 7 bases are shared with TRBD2. The V gene end was trimmed by 0 bases and the J gene end by 5 bases; junction bases not matched to a gene: 10. The V gene's germline CDR1 is LNHNV and CDR2 YYDKDF (reference sequence). The CDR3 is made up of 16 amino acids. As DNA, the CDR3 is TGTGCCACCAGCAGAGATAGGAGGCCAGCGGGAAACGAGCAGTACTTC. It translates to CATSRDRRPAGNEQYF.

The sample holds a few counts of this clonotype. The junction departs from germline at one end; a sequencing error may be responsible. The CDR3 sequence: CASSLGGTRNEQSF. The DNA for the CDR3 is TGTGCCAGCAGCCTCGGAGGGACGCGGAATGAGCAGTCCTTC. This chain joins TRBV11-2 and TRBJ2-1, with D perhaps matching TRBD2 (6 bases). This CDR3 contains 14 residues. Per germline, CDR1 SGHAT and CDR2 FQNNGV.

In its sample, this clonotype was seen many times. This chain connects TRBV29-1 to TRBJ1-1, with D perhaps matching TRBD1 (6 bases). Trimming pared 7 bases from V and 0 bases from J, leaving 12 bases between. CDR3 length: 13 amino acids. Germline-derived CDR1 and CDR2 are SQVTM and ANQGSEA. The CDR3 region has the DNA TGCAGCGCAAGGGGGGGGCTGAACACTGAAGCTTTCTTT. Encoded protein: CSARGGLNTEAFF.

About this clonotype: Germline and junction disagree at one end, which may indicate a read error. The chain employs TRBV5-1 and TRBJ2-2; the D gene is possibly TRBD2 (5 bases). Germline V gene data show CDR1 as SGHRS and CDR2 as YFSETQ. The CDR3 sequence is 13 residues long. Here the CDR3 reads CASSDRDTGEPFF. CDR3 DNA sequence: TGCGCCAGCAGCGATCGCGACACCGGGGAGCCGTTTTTT.

A remark on this clonotype: Its ends do not fully match the called genes, so a read error is possible. The V and J genes are TRBV11-1 and TRBJ1-1; D may be TRBD1 (5 bases). Looked up from germline, CDR1 is SGHAT and CDR2 is FQDESV (reference sequence). The CDR3 runs to 14 residues. CDR3 protein: CASIFGQGYTEALF. In DNA form, the CDR3 reads TGTGCCAGTATCTTCGGGCAGGGCTACACTGAAGCTCTCTTT.

Points on this clonotype: The junction and the germline gene differ at one end; a read error may be behind it. V and J are TRBV11-3 and TRBJ2-5, with D perhaps being TRBD1 or TRBD2 (5 bases each). CDR1 is SGHNT and CDR2 is YENEEA in the germline V gene. The CDR3 length is 13 residues. CDR3 sequence reads: CASQRRDQETQYF. Here the CDR3 DNA reads TGCGCCAGCCAACGACGGGACCAAGAGACCCAATACTTC. Together with reference TRBV11-3 and TRBJ2-5, the CDR3 gives the full variable domain: EAGVVQSPRYKIIEKKQPVAFWCNPISGHNTLYWYLQNLGQGPELLIRYENEEAVDDSQLPKDRFSAERLKGVDSTLKIQPAELGDSAVYLCASQRRDQETQYFGPGTRLLVL.

This chain joins TRBV6-5 and TRBJ1-2; D uncertain. Between the trimmed V and J ends, which lost 7 bases and 2 bases, there was a span of 17 bases. Germline V lookup: CDR1 MNHEY, CDR2 SVGAGI. This CDR3 comprises 15 residues. CDR3 DNA sequence: TGTGCCAGCAATAGAGGGCAGTCGGCCAACTATGGCTACACCTTC. It encodes CASNRGQSANYGYTF.

In the case of this clonotype: One end of the junction is discordant with germline, which a read error may explain. The chain couples TRBV11-2 to TRBJ2-7; no reliable D call. Germline V gives CDR1 SGHAT, CDR2 FQNNGV. The CDR3 is 11 amino acids. CDR3 loop: CASNPAYVQYF. The CDR3 DNA follows: TGTGCCAGCAACCCTGCCTACGTGCAGTACTTC. The variable domain in full, with the rest retrieved from reference TRBV11-2 and TRBJ2-7, is EAGVAQSPRYKIIEKRQSVAFWCNPISGHATLYWYQQILGQGPKLLIQFQNNGVVDDSQLPKDRFSAERLKGVDSTLKIQPAKLEDSAVYLCASNPAYVQYFGPGTRLTVT.

Of note for this clonotype: One junction end disagrees with the germline gene, perhaps due to a read error. The chain employs TRBV6-2 or TRBV6-3 and TRBJ1-3, with TRBD1 as a possible D gene (5 bases). The germline V gene has CDR1 MNHEY and CDR2 SVGEGT. The CDR3 runs to 16 residues. CDR3 loop: CASSAWDLTSGTTIYF. The CDR3 DNA follows: TGTGCCAGCAGCGCATGGGACTTAACCTCTGGAACCACCATATATTTT.

The J gene is TRBJ2-1, the V gene TRBV28, with a tentative D call TRBD1 (5 bases). CDR3 length equals 18 residues. V lost 2 bases and J 1 base, leaving 18 bases between the germline ends. The germline V gene encodes CDR1 MDHEN and CDR2 SYDVKM. CDR3: CASSLPWGQPGSYNEQFF. The CDR3 DNA reads TGTGCCAGCAGTTTACCATGGGGCCAGCCCGGGTCCTACAATGAGCAGTTCTTC.

Concerning this clonotype itself: This may arise from a read error, as a much more abundant clone is one base away. The chain uses TRBV7-9 and TRBJ2-5; D ambiguous. Germline V gene sequence: CDR1 SEHNR, CDR2 FQNEAQ (reference sequence). This CDR3 is built from 8 residues. V was trimmed by 9 bases and J by 13 bases, leaving 9 bases between them. CDR3 sequence reads: CARSRLYF. DNA for the CDR3: TGTGCCAGGAGCCGGTTGTACTTC.

This chain links TRBV12-3 or TRBV12-4 with TRBJ1-6, with unresolved D. CDR3 length: 14 residues. Trimming removed 7 bases at V and 9 bases at J, with 16 bases between. DNA of the CDR3: TGTGCCAGCAATTTGGGAGGGCCGGGTTCACCCCTCCACTTT. It encodes CASNLGGPGSPLHF.

Remarks on this clonotype: It is likely a read error, because the conserved phenylalanine at the end of the CDR3 is missing. J is TRBJ2-4 and V is TRBV12-3 or TRBV12-4; 7 bases are a match to TRBD2. This CDR3 comprises 18 residues. Trimming took 0 bases from V and 12 from J; bases not matched to a gene: 20. The CDR3 DNA follows: TGTGCCAGCAGTTTAGCCCAAGTTCGGGCGGGGGAGTGGGGCACTCAGTACCTC. Translating it yields CASSLAQVRAGEWGTQYL.

Details on this clonotype: This CDR3 is missing its conserved last phenylalanine or tryptophan, likely due to a read error. This sequence joins TRBV4-2 and TRBJ2-7; 8 positions match TRBD2. In germline, CDR1 is LGHNA, CDR2 YNFKEQ. Trimming removed 4 bases from V and 5 bases from J; junction bases left unmatched: 13. This CDR3 has 16 amino acids. This CDR3 reads CASSPTRGNSGDEQYL. In DNA form, the CDR3 reads TGTGCCAGCAGCCCGACGAGAGGAAATAGCGGGGACGAGCAGTACCTC.

Concerning this clonotype itself: An end of the junction differs from the germline gene, which may be a read error. This sequence joins TRBV6-2 or TRBV6-3 and TRBJ2-7; no definite D call. The germline V gene encodes CDR1 MNHEY and CDR2 SVGEGT. This CDR3 has 15 residues. CDR3: CVSSPIPRVSYEQYF. Written as DNA, the CDR3 is TGCGTCAGCAGCCCCATTCCAAGGGTATCCTACGAGCAGTACTTC.

Turning to this clonotype: The conserved final phenylalanine or tryptophan is absent from the CDR3, which likely points to a read error. The V and J genes are TRBV11-1 and TRBJ1-1; D remains ambiguous. Germline-derived CDR1 and CDR2 are SGHAT and FQDESV (reference sequence). The CDR3 length is 13 residues. CDR3 protein: CASSLVQDTEAFS. The CDR3 DNA is TGTGCCAGTAGCTTAGTGCAGGACACTGAAGCTTTCTCT.

This clonotype appeared a few times. The CDR3 does not close with the conserved phenylalanine or tryptophan, likely indicating a read error. V and J are TRBV2 and TRBJ2-5; no reliable D call. Germline V gene sequence: CDR1 SNHLY, CDR2 FYNNEI. The CDR3 contains 13 residues. V was pared by 4 bases and J by 2 bases, with 8 bases between. Written as DNA, the CDR3 is TGTGCCAGCAGTGTTTCGATACAAGAGACCCAGTACCTC. Amino acids: CASSVSIQETQYL.

This clonotype was observed a handful of times. V and J are TRBV28 and TRBJ2-2, with a weak D call TRBD1 (6 bases). V was pared by 9 bases and J by 6 bases, with 14 bases between. This CDR3 is built from 13 residues. CDR1 MDHEN and CDR2 SYDVKM come from the germline V gene. Here the CDR3 reads CASEKGGAGELFF. In DNA form, the CDR3 reads TGTGCCAGTGAGAAAGGGGGAGCCGGGGAGCTGTTTTTT.

The chain carries TRBV7-2 and TRBJ1-2; 7 bases map to TRBD1. Germline loops: CDR1 SGHTA, CDR2 FQGNSA. Losses at the gene ends were 2 bases for V and 6 bases for J; bases not matched to a gene: 9. The CDR3 covers 15 residues. The CDR3 DNA reads TGTGCCAGCAGCTTAAGGGGTGGCACAGGGGATGGCTACACCTTC. This translates into CASSLRGGTGDGYTF. Full variable domain (missing parts from reference TRBV7-2 and TRBJ1-2): GAGVSQSPSNKVTEKGKDVELRCDPISGHTALYWYRQSLGQGLEFLIYFQGNSAPDKSGLPSDRFSAERTGGSVSTLTIQRTQQEDSAVYLCASSLRGGTGDGYTFGSGTRLTVV.

Turning to this clonotype: Germline and junction disagree at one end, which may indicate a read error. The chain employs TRBV10-3 and TRBJ2-3; 10 nucleotides line up with TRBD1. Germline CDR1 ENHRY, CDR2 SYGVKD. The CDR3 runs to 15 residues. The CDR3 bases are TGTGTCATCAGTGAACCCGGGACAGGGGTCGATACGCAGTATTTT. Protein sequence: CVISEPGTGVDTQYF.

With regard to this clonotype: Relative to the germline gene, one junction end is altered; a read error may explain this. V and J are TRBV4-1 and TRBJ2-4; unclear D gene. From germline, CDR1 is MGHRA and CDR2 YSYEKL. The CDR3 length is 16 residues. CDR3 region: CASSPEVNRYTSKWYF. The CDR3 DNA reads as TGCGCCAGTAGCCCAGAGGTGAATAGGTACACGAGCAAGTGGTACTTC.

This chain joins TRBV5-6 and TRBJ2-7; D gene ambiguous. Germline V gives CDR1 SGHDT, CDR2 YYEEEE. This CDR3 region has 14 residues. V lost 1 base, J lost 3 bases, and 11 bases lay in between. CDR3 nucleotide sequence: TGTGCCAGCAGCTTGACGGAATGGTACTACGAGCAGTACTTC. Its translation: CASSLTEWYYEQYF.

As concerns this clonotype: Here the CDR3 omits its conserved ending phenylalanine or tryptophan, so a read error is the likely source. The chain uses TRBV29-1 and TRBJ1-2, with D maybe TRBD1 (5 bases). Germline V lookup: CDR1 SQVTM, CDR2 ANQGSEA. V was trimmed by 3 bases and J by 7 bases, leaving 12 bases between them. This CDR3 is 12 amino acids long. The CDR3 DNA sequence: TGCAGCGTTGACAAAGGGGACGGTGGCTACACCTTG. It encodes CSVDKGDGGYTL.

The chain joins TRBV5-5 to TRBJ2-7, with 8 bases identical to TRBD1. The ends lost 6 bases at V and 0 bases at J; junction bases unmatched: 14. Germline assignment: CDR1 SGHKS and CDR2 YYEKEE (reference sequence). The CDR3 loop spans 17 amino acids. CDR3 protein: CASIFKDRAHSSYEQYF. The CDR3 region has the DNA TGTGCCAGCATCTTTAAGGACAGGGCGCACAGCTCCTACGAGCAGTACTTC. The whole variable domain, filled in from reference TRBV5-5 and TRBJ2-7, reads DAGVTQSPTHLIKTRGQQVTLRCSPISGHKSVSWYQQVLGQGPQFIFQYYEKEERGRGNFPDRFSARQFPNYSSELNVNALLLGDSALYLCASIFKDRAHSSYEQYFGPGTRLTVT.

This chain uses TRBV2 with TRBJ2-4; D gene ambiguous. V shed 4 bases and J shed 3 bases, with 1 base lying between them. The CDR3 is 11 residues long. Germline CDR1 SNHLY, CDR2 FYNNEI. CDR3 sequence reads: CASSVKNIQYF. The CDR3 region has the DNA TGTGCCAGCAGTGTCAAAAACATTCAGTACTTC.

Regarding this clonotype: One end of the junction varies from germline; a read error may be responsible. CDR3 in amino acids: CACSYRGATNEKLFF. The CDR3 DNA is TGTGCCTGCAGTTACAGGGGGGCAACTAATGAAAAACTGTTTTTT. The V and J genes are TRBV6-5 and TRBJ1-4; TRBD1 agrees at 8 bases. This CDR3 contains 15 residues. Germline-derived CDR1 and CDR2 are MNHEY and SVGAGI.

The chain has TRBV5-5 and TRBJ1-2; D is ambiguous. From germline, CDR1 is SGHKS and CDR2 YYEKEE (reference sequence). The CDR3 loop spans 16 amino acids. V gave up 3 bases and J gave up 4 bases, with 19 bases separating them. CDR3 coding DNA: TGTGCCAGCAGCTCGAAATATTTAGCGCAGCCCTATGGCTACACCTTC. It is translated as CASSSKYLAQPYGYTF.

The CDR3 protein is CASSSQLGTSPSNEQFF. The CDR3 DNA is TGTGCCAGCAGTTCACAGTTGGGGACCAGCCCCTCCAATGAGCAGTTCTTC. The V and J genes are TRBV28 and TRBJ2-1; D may be TRBD1 or TRBD2 (5 bases each). The CDR3 has 17 residues. From germline, CDR1 is MDHEN and CDR2 SYDVKM. Trimming took 4 bases from V and 6 from J, leaving 22 bases between them.

Note on this clonotype: One junction end does not reproduce the germline sequence, and a read error may be involved. The V gene is TRBV4-1, the J gene TRBJ2-5; D unclear. CDR3 length equals 15 residues. Germline values: CDR1 MGHRA, CDR2 YSYEKL. This chain's CDR3 is CASSQGSSGQETQCF. The CDR3 DNA sequence: TGCGCCAGCAGCCAAGGTTCGAGTGGCCAAGAGACCCAGTGCTTC.

This clonotype was observed a few times. This may be a read error: a much more frequent sequence differs by one nucleotide. The V call is TRBV7-9, the J call TRBJ2-1; TRBD1 or TRBD2 may be the D gene (5 bases each). CDR3 size: 14 residues. Germline-derived CDR1 and CDR2 are SEHNR and FQNEAQ (reference sequence). Between the trimmed V and J ends, which lost 8 bases and 6 bases, there was a span of 17 bases. CDR3 coding DNA: TGTGCCAGCTCTGGGGGTAGCGCACTCAATGAGCAGTTCTTC. Its translation is CASSGGSALNEQFF.